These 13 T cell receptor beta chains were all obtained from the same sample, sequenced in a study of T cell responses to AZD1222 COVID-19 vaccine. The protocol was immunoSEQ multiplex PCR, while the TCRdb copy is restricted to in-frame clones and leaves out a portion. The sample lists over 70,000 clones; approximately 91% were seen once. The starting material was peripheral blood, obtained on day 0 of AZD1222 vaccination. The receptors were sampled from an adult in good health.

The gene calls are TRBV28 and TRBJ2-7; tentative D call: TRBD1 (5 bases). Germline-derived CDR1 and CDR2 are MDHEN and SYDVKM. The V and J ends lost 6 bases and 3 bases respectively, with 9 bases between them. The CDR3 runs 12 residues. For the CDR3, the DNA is TGTGCCAGCAGCTACAGGAACTACGAGCAGTACTTC. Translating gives CASSYRNYEQYF.

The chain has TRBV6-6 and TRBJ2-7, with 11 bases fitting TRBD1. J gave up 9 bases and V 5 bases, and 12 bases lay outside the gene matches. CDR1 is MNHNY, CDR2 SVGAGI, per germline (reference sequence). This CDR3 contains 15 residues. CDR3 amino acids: CASSQTGTGGSVQYF. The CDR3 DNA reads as TGTGCCAGCAGTCAAACCGGGACAGGGGGATCTGTGCAGTACTTC.

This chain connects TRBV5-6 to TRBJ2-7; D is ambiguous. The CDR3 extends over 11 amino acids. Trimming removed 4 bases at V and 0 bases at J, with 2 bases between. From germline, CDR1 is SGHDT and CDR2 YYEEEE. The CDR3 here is CASSVSYEQYF. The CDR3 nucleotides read TGTGCCAGCAGCGTCTCCTACGAGCAGTACTTC.

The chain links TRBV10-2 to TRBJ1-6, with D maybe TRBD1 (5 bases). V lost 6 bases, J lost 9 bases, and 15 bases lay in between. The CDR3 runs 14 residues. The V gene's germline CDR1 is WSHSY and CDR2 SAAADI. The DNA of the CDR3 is TGCGCCAGCAGCCCAGGAGGGGTCGCTTCACCCCTCCACTTT. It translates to CASSPGGVASPLHF.

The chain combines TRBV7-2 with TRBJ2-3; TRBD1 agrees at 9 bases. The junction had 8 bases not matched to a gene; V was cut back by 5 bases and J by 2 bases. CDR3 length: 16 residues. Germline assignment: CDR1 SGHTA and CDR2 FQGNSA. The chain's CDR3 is CASSARGQGYTDTQYF. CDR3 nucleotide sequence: TGTGCCAGCAGCGCTCGGGGACAGGGATACACAGATACGCAGTATTTT.

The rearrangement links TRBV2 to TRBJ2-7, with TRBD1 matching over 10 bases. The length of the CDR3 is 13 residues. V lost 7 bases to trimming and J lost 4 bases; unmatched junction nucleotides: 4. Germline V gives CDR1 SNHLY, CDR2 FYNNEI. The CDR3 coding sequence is TGTGCCAGCACGTGGACAGGGGGATACGAGCAGTACTTC. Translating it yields CASTWTGGYEQYF.

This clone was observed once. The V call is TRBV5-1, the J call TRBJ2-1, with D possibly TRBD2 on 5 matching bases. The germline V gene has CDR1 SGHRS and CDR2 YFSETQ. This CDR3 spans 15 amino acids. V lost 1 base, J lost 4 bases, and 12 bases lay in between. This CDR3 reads CASSLPVGSYNEQFF. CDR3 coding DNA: TGCGCCAGCAGCTTGCCCGTGGGGAGTTACAATGAGCAGTTCTTC.

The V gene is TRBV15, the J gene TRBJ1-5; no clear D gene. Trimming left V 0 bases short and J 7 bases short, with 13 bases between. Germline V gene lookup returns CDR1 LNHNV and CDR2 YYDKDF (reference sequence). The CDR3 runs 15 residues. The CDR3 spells CATSRDQAPVQPQHF. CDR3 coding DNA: TGTGCCACCAGCAGAGATCAGGCTCCGGTCCAGCCCCAGCATTTT.

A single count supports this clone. CDR3 sequence reads: CAIQPQGLAGRADEQYF. CDR3 nucleotide sequence: TGTGCCATCCAACCTCAGGGACTAGCGGGACGTGCGGACGAGCAGTACTTC. The chain links TRBV10-3 to TRBJ2-7; 13 nucleotides agree with TRBD2. Germline CDR1 reads ENHRY; CDR2 reads SYGVKD. V dropped 8 bases and J dropped 5; count of bases not matched to a gene: 15. This CDR3 spans 17 amino acids.

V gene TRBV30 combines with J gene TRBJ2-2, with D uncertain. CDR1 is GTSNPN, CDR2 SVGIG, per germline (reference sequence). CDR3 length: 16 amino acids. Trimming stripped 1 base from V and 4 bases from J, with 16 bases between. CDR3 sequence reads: CAWSALATRSTGELFF. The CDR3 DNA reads TGTGCCTGGAGTGCCTTAGCCACCCGATCCACCGGGGAGCTGTTTTTT.

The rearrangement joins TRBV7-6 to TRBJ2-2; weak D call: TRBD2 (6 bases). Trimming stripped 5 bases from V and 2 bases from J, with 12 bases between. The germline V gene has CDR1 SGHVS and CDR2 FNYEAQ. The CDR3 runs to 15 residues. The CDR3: CASSPGGRNTGELFF. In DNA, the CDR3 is TGTGCCAGCAGCCCTGGAGGGCGTAACACCGGGGAGCTGTTTTTT.

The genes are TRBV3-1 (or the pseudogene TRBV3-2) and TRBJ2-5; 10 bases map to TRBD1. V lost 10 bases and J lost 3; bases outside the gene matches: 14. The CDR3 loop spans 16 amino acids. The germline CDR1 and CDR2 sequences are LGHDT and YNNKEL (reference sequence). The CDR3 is CATNSRWTGGEETQYF. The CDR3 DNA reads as TGTGCCACCAATAGCCGTTGGACAGGGGGTGAAGAGACCCAGTACTTC.

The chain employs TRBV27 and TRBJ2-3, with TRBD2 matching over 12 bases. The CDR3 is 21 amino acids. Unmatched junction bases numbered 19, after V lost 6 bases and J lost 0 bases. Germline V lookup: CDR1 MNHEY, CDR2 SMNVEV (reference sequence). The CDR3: CASRNLRTSGVATTSTDTQYF. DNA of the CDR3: TGTGCCAGCAGGAACCTCAGGACTAGCGGGGTAGCTACCACTAGCACAGATACGCAGTATTTT.